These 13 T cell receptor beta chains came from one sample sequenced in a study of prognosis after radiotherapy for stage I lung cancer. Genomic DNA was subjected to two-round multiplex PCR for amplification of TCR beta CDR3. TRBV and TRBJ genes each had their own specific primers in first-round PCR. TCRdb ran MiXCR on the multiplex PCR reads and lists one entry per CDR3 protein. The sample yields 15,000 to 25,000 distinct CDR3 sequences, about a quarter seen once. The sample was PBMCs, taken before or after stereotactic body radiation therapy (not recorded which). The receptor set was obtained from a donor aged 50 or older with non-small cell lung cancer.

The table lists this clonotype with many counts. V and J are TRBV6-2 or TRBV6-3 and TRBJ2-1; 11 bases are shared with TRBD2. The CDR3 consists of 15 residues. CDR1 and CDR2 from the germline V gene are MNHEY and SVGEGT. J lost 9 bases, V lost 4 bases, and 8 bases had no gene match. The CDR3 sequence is CASSSSGLAGFEQFF. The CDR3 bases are TGTGCCAGCAGTTCCTCTGGACTAGCGGGTTTTGAGCAGTTCTTC.

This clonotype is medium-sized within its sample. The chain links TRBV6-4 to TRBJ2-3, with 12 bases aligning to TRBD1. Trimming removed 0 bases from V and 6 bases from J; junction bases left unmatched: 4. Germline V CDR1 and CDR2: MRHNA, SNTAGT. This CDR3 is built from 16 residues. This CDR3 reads CASSDSGTGGMDTQYF. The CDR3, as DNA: TGTGCCAGCAGTGACTCTGGGACAGGGGGCATGGATACGCAGTATTTT.

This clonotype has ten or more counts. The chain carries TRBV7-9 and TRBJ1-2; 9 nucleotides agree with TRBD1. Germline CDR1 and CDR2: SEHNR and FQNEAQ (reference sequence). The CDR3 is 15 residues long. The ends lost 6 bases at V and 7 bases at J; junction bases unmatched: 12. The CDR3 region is CASRPPPGQGFGYTF. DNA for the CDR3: TGTGCCAGCAGACCGCCTCCGGGACAGGGATTTGGCTACACCTTC.

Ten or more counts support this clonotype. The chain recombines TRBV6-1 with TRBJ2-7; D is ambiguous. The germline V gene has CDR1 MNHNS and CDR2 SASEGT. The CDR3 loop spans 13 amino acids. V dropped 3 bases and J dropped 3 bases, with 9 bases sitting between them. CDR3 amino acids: CASSEAGNYEQYF. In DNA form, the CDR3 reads TGTGCCAGCAGTGAGGCAGGTAACTACGAGCAGTACTTC.

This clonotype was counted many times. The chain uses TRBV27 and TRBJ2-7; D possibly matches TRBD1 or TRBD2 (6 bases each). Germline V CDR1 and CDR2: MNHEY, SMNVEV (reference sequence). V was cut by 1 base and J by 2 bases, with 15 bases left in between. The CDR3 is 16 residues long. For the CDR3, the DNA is TGTGCCAGCAGTTTATGGGCGGGGACAACTACCTACGAGCAGTACTTC. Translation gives CASSLWAGTTTYEQYF.

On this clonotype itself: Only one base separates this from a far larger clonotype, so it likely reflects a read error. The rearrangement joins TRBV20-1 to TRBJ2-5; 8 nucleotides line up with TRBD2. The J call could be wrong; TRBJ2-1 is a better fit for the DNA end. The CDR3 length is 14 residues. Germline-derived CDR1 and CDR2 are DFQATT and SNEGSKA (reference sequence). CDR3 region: CSARTATSDNEQFF. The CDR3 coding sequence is TGCAGTGCGAGGACCGCGACTAGCGACAATGAGCAGTTCTTC.

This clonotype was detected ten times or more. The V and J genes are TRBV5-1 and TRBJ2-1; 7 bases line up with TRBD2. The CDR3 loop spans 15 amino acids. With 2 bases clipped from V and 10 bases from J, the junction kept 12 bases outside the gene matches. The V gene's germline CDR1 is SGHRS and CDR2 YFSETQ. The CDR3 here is CASSFGGRPTQEQFF. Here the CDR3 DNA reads TGCGCCAGCAGCTTCGGGGGGAGGCCGACGCAGGAGCAGTTCTTC.

Here the CDR3 reads CASNRVFEGWETQYF. The CDR3 bases are TGTGCCAGTAACCGGGTTTTTGAGGGTTGGGAGACCCAGTACTTC. The gene calls are TRBV19 and TRBJ2-5; the D gene is possibly TRBD2 (5 bases). Trimming left V 7 bases short and J 5 bases short, with 20 bases between. The CDR3 consists of 15 residues. Germline CDR1 reads LNHDA; CDR2 reads SQIVND (reference sequence).

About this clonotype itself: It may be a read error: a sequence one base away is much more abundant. As DNA, the CDR3 is TGTGCCAGCAGTTCGTCGGCATGGGGCATCAACTATGGCTACACCTTC. Translating it yields CASSSSAWGINYGYTF. The J gene is TRBJ1-2, the V gene TRBV27, with D possibly matching TRBD1 (5 bases). The CDR3 sequence is 16 residues long. The germline V gene encodes CDR1 MNHEY and CDR2 SMNVEV (reference sequence). V was pared by 4 bases and J by 2 bases, with 17 bases between.

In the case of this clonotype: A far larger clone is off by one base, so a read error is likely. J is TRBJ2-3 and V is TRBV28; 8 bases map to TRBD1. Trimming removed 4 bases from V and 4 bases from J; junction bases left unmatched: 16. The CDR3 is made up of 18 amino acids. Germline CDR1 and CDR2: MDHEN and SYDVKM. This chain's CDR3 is CASSYRRRQGTSADTQYF. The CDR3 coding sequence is TGTGCCAGCAGTTACCGACGTAGACAGGGGACAAGCGCAGATACGCAGTATTTT.

CDR3 residues: CASSLLVGRGSEAFF. The CDR3 region has the DNA TGTGCCAGCAGCTTGCTTGTGGGCCGGGGGTCTGAAGCTTTCTTT. The rearrangement links TRBV5-4 to TRBJ1-1, with D tentatively TRBD1 (5 bases). This CDR3 is 15 amino acids long. V was clipped by 1 base and J by 6 bases, with 16 bases between them. Germline V CDR1 and CDR2: SGHNT, YYREEE (reference sequence).

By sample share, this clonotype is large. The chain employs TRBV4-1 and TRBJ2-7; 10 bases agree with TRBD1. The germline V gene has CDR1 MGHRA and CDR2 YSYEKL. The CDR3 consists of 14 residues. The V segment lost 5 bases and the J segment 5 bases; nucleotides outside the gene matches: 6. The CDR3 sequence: CASSLTGTGDEQYF. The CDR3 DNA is TGCGCCAGCAGCTTAACCGGGACAGGGGACGAGCAGTACTTC.

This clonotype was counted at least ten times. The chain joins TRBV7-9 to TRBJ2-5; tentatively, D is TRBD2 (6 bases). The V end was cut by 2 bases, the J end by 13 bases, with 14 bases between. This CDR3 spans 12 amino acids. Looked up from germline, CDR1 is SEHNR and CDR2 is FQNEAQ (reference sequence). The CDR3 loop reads CASSLSREFLYF. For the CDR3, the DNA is TGTGCCAGCAGCTTAAGTCGGGAGTTTTTGTACTTC.